The clone carrying this T cell receptor (beta chain) appeared many times. This entry is derived from a study of blood T cells in healthy people across ages. For the second PCR, which ran for roughly 6 to 12 cycles, a sample-barcoded 5' primer and a J-beta primer mix were used. MiXCR was run by TCRdb on the 5' RACE reads, yielding one entry per CDR3 protein. The sample shows 1.5 million to 2 million distinct CDR3 sequences, about 49% of them seen only once. V dropped 0 bases and J dropped 5; count of bases not matched to a gene: 6. The CDR3 runs 17 residues. Germline V gene data show CDR1 as SGHAT and CDR2 as FQNNGV.

The chain joins TRBV11-2 to TRBJ2-5; 13 bases are a match to TRBD2. Sequencing used blood. The receptor was isolated from a woman aged 40 to 50 in good health. The CDR3 reads CASSLDALAGGQETQYF. The CDR3 DNA follows: TGTGCCAGCAGCTTAGATGCACTAGCGGGGGGGCAGGAGACCCAGTACTTC. Variable domain in full (rest from reference TRBV11-2 and TRBJ2-5): EAGVAQSPRYKIIEKRQSVAFWCNPISGHATLYWYQQILGQGPKLLIQFQNNGVVDDSQLPKDRFSAERLKGVDSTLKIQPAKLEDSAVYLCASSLDALAGGQETQYFGPGTRLLVL.